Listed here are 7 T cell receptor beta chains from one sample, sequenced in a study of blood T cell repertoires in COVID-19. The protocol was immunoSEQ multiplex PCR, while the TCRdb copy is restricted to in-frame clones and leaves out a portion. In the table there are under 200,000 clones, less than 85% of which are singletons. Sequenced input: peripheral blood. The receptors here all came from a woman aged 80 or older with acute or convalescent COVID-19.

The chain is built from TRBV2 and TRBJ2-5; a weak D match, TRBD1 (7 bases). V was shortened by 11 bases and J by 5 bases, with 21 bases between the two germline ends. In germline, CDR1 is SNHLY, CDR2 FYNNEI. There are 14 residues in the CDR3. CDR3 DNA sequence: TGTGCCGGACAGACGGCCTCAGGGGGGGAGACCCAGTACTTC. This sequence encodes CAGQTASGGETQYF. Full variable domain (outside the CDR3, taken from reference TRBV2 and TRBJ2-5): EPEVTQTPSHQVTQMGQEVILRCVPISNHLYFYWYRQILGQKVEFLVSFYNNEISEKSEIFDDQFSVERPDGSNFTLKIRSTKLEDSAMYFCAGQTASGGETQYFGPGTRLLVL.

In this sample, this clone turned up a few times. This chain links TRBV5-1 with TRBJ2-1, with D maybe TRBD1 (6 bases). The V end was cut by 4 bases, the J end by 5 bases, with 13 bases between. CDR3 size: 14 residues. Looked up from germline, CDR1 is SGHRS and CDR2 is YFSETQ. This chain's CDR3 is CASSDPGVHNEQFF. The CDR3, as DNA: TGCGCCAGCAGCGATCCAGGGGTCCACAATGAGCAGTTCTTC.

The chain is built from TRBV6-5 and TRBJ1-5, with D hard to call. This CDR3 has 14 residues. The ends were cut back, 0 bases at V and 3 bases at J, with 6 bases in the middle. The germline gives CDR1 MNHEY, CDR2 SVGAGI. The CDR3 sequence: CASSYSFVNQPQHF. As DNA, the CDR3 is TGTGCCAGCAGTTACTCCTTCGTCAATCAGCCCCAGCATTTT.

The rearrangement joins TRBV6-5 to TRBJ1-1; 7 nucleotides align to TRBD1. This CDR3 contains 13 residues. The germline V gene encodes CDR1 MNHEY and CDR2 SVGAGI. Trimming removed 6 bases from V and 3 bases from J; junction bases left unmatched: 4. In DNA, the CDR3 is TGTGCCAGCAGCCGACAGGGAGACACTGAAGCTTTCTTT. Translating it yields CASSRQGDTEAFF.

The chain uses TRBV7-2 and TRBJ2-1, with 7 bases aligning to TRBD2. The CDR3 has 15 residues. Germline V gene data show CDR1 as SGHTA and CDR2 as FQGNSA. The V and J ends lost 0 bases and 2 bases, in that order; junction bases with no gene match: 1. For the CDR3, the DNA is TGTGCCAGCAGCTTAGCAAGCGGGGCCTACAATGAGCAGTTCTTC. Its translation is CASSLASGAYNEQFF.

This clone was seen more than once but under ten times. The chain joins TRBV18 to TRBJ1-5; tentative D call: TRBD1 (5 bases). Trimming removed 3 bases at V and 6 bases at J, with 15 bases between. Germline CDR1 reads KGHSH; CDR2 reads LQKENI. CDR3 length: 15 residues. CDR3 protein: CASSPFQGRGQPQHF. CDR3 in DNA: TGTGCCAGCTCACCTTTCCAGGGTAGGGGTCAGCCCCAGCATTTT.

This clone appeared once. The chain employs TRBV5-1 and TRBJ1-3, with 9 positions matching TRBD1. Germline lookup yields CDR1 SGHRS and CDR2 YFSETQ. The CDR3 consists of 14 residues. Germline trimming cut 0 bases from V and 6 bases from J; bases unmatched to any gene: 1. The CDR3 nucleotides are TGCGCCAGCAGCTTGGGGACAGGGGAAAACACCATATATTTT. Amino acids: CASSLGTGENTIYF. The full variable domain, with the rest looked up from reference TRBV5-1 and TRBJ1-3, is KAGVTQTPRYLIKTRGQQVTLSCSPISGHRSVSWYQQTPGQGLQFLFEYFSETQRNKGNFPGRFSGRQFSNSRSEMNVSTLELGDSALYLCASSLGTGENTIYFGEGSWLTVV.